The 29 T cell receptor beta chains below were found in one sample sequenced in a study of identical twins. TCRdb analysed the 5' RACE reads with MiXCR anew, one entry per CDR3 protein. Of some 330,000 distinct CDR3 sequences in the sample, about 10% are singletons; the top ten hold roughly 8.9%. Material for sequencing was naive T cells sorted from blood. All receptors derive from a woman aged 45-60 years in good health.

This clonotype appeared a few times. V and J are TRBV28 and TRBJ2-7, with D possibly called TRBD1 or TRBD2 (5 bases each). From germline, CDR1 is MDHEN and CDR2 SYDVKM. Trimming left V 5 bases short and J 2 bases short, with 10 bases between. CDR3 length: 13 amino acids. The DNA for the CDR3 is TGTGCCAGCAGTAGAGGGGTAACCTACGAGCAGTACTTC. It encodes CASSRGVTYEQYF.

At least ten counts were recorded for this clonotype. The gene calls are TRBV6-5 and TRBJ1-2; a possible D gene is TRBD1 (6 bases). The germline gives CDR1 MNHEY, CDR2 SVGAGI. The length of the CDR3 is 15 residues. V lost 5 bases to trimming and J lost 4 bases, with 17 bases between them. The CDR3 DNA follows: TGTGCCAGCAGTCCCGGGGGCCTAGCGGGCTATGGCTACACCTTC. As protein: CASSPGGLAGYGYTF.

This clonotype was seen repeatedly, ten times or more. The rearrangement links TRBV7-2 to TRBJ2-3; 7 bases are a match to TRBD2. The CDR3 runs 17 residues. Per the germline V gene, CDR1 is SGHTA and CDR2 is FQGNSA. V lost 6 bases, J lost 2 bases, and 14 bases stayed unmatched. In DNA form, the CDR3 reads TGTGCCAGCAGTGGAGGACTAGTAGCGCGTCACACAGATACGCAGTATTTT. Amino acid sequence: CASSGGLVARHTDTQYF.

V is TRBV18 and J is TRBJ2-1, with 7 positions matching TRBD1. Germline V lookup: CDR1 KGHSH, CDR2 LQKENI. The V segment lost 3 bases and the J segment 8 bases; nucleotides outside the gene matches: 10. The CDR3 contains 15 residues. CDR3 region: CASSPQQGMRDEQFF. In DNA, the CDR3 is TGTGCCAGCTCACCTCAACAGGGGATGAGGGATGAGCAGTTCTTC.

This clonotype has just a few counts. This chain connects TRBV29-1 to TRBJ1-1, with D unresolved. Germline CDR1 SQVTM, CDR2 ANQGSEA. The CDR3 consists of 13 residues. Trimming pared 1 base from V and 2 bases from J, leaving 8 bases between. The DNA for the CDR3 is TGCAGCGTTGAAGGACGGGCAAACACTGAAGCTTTCTTT. It codes for CSVEGRANTEAFF.

This clonotype was seen only a few times. V gene TRBV9 combines with J gene TRBJ1-1; D is unclear. V shed 4 bases and J shed 0 bases, with 13 bases lying between them. The CDR3 covers 15 residues. Per the germline V gene, CDR1 is SGDLS and CDR2 is YYNGEE. The CDR3 DNA is TGTGCCAGCAGCCCCCACCCGGGAGTGAACACTGAAGCTTTCTTT. This encodes CASSPHPGVNTEAFF.

At least ten counts were recorded for this clonotype. This chain joins TRBV11-1 and TRBJ2-7; a weak D match, TRBD1 (8 bases). The CDR3 spans 16 residues. From germline, CDR1 is SGHAT and CDR2 FQDESV (reference sequence). V was cut by 5 bases and J by 0 bases, with 17 bases left in between. CDR3 DNA: TGTGCCAGCAGCCCGCGGGGGACAGGAACCTCCTACGAGCAGTACTTC. Protein: CASSPRGTGTSYEQYF.

This clonotype was counted only a few times. This chain uses TRBV7-7 with TRBJ2-1; 9 positions agree with TRBD2. This CDR3 is built from 16 residues. With V trimmed by 5 bases and J by 5 bases, 10 bases remained unmatched. In germline, CDR1 is SSHAT, CDR2 FNYEAQ (reference sequence). Written as DNA, the CDR3 is TGTGCCAGCAGCCCAGATAGCGGGAGATTCCACAATGAGCAGTTCTTC. It is translated as CASSPDSGRFHNEQFF.

This clonotype was seen more than once but under ten times. This rearrangement joins TRBV20-1 to TRBJ1-2, with D possibly TRBD1 on 5 matching bases. The CDR3 extends over 12 amino acids. With 3 bases removed from V and 4 bases from J, the gap between germline ends came to 9 bases. In germline, CDR1 is DFQATT, CDR2 SNEGSKA (reference sequence). CDR3 sequence (DNA): TGCAGTGCTAGGTTGACAGTCTATGGCTACACCTTC. This gives the protein CSARLTVYGYTF.

This clonotype was observed a handful of times. The chain combines TRBV6-5 with TRBJ1-1; D is unresolved. The V gene lost 5 bases and the J gene lost 1 base, with 11 bases spanning the gap. This CDR3 is built from 14 residues. Germline V CDR1 and CDR2: MNHEY, SVGAGI. The CDR3 bases are TGTGCCAGCAGTCCGGAAAAGCCGAACACTGAAGCTTTCTTT. This translates into CASSPEKPNTEAFF.

There are many counts of this clonotype. J is TRBJ2-1 and V is TRBV10-3, with 8 bases identical to TRBD2. The CDR3 is 13 amino acids. Germline V gives CDR1 ENHRY, CDR2 SYGVKD. J was trimmed by 6 bases and V by 10 bases; bases with no gene match: 8. CDR3 amino acids: CATRGGRGNEQFF. In nucleotides, the CDR3 is TGTGCCACCCGGGGGGGCAGGGGCAATGAGCAGTTCTTC.

This clonotype was picked up many times. The chain joins TRBV28 to TRBJ2-1, with D possibly TRBD1 on 5 matching bases. CDR1 and CDR2 (germline): MDHEN, SYDVKM. V was trimmed by 4 bases and J by 3 bases, leaving 16 bases between them. This CDR3 is 16 amino acids long. Written as DNA, the CDR3 is TGTGCCAGCAGTTCGGTGGGCAGGGCCGTCTACAATGAGCAGTTCTTC. Protein: CASSSVGRAVYNEQFF.

This clonotype was recorded a few times. The V call is TRBV4-1, the J call TRBJ1-1; no clear D gene. CDR1 and CDR2 (germline): MGHRA, YSYEKL. V lost 8 bases, J lost 2 bases, and 12 bases lay in between. The CDR3 runs 13 residues. Written as DNA, the CDR3 is TGCGCCAGCGGGCCTTCCCCTAACACTGAAGCTTTCTTT. It encodes CASGPSPNTEAFF.

The chain is built from TRBV29-1 and TRBJ1-1; possibly TRBD1 for D (5 bases). Trimming stripped 8 bases from V and 4 bases from J, with 20 bases between. The CDR3 length is 14 residues. From germline, CDR1 is SQVTM and CDR2 ANQGSEA. The CDR3 loop reads CSSRGDGRGTEAFF. Written as DNA, the CDR3 is TGCAGCTCAAGGGGAGACGGGCGAGGCACTGAAGCTTTCTTT.

The table lists this clonotype with a few counts. The rearrangement links TRBV11-2 to TRBJ2-3; 10 nucleotides agree with TRBD2. CDR3 size: 16 residues. From germline, CDR1 is SGHAT and CDR2 FQNNGV. The trim removed 4 bases at V and 6 bases at J, leaving 10 bases unmatched. The DNA for the CDR3 is TGTGCCAGCAGCTCGCTCCTAGCGGGAGATAGGGATACGCAGTATTTT. Protein product: CASSSLLAGDRDTQYF.

The CDR3 sequence is CASSPGTTHNEQFF. The CDR3 region has the DNA TGCGCCAGCAGCCCCGGGACTACCCACAATGAGCAGTTCTTC. The chain combines TRBV5-1 with TRBJ2-1; TRBD2 matches at 7 bases. CDR1 is SGHRS, CDR2 YFSETQ, per germline. The CDR3 has 14 amino acids. V was pared by 4 bases and J by 5 bases, with 6 bases of the junction left unmatched.

This chain uses TRBV20-1 with TRBJ2-3; 13 bases agree with TRBD2. J lost 2 bases, V lost 4 bases, and 6 bases had no gene match. The germline CDR1 and CDR2 sequences are DFQATT and SNEGSKA (reference sequence). The CDR3 extends over 16 amino acids. The CDR3 is CSATRLAGGVTDTQYF. CDR3 DNA: TGCAGTGCTACCAGACTAGCGGGAGGTGTCACAGATACGCAGTATTTT.

The chain is built from TRBV27 and TRBJ2-1; perhaps TRBD1 as D (6 bases). V lost 3 bases to trimming and J lost 7 bases, with 10 bases between them. CDR1 and CDR2 (germline): MNHEY, SMNVEV (reference sequence). CDR3 length equals 13 residues. DNA for the CDR3: TGTGCCAGCAGTTTCCCAGGGGTGAATGAGCAGTTCTTC. Translation gives CASSFPGVNEQFF.

In its sample, this clonotype was seen a few times. CDR3 bases: TGTGCCAGCAGCGCCGCCGGACTAGCGGGAACTAGCACAGATACGCAGTATTTT. It codes for CASSAAGLAGTSTDTQYF. This sequence joins TRBV13 and TRBJ2-3; TRBD2 matches 12 bases. The CDR3 runs to 18 residues. The germline CDR1 and CDR2 sequences are PRHDT and FYEKMQ (reference sequence). Losses at the gene ends were 5 bases for V and 0 bases for J; bases not matched to a gene: 9.

This clonotype was counted at least ten times. Here the CDR3 reads CASRPPRSGRFTGELFF. The CDR3 DNA reads as TGTGCCAGCAGACCCCCGAGGAGCGGGAGATTTACCGGGGAGCTGTTTTTT. The chain employs TRBV6-2 or TRBV6-3 and TRBJ2-2; 8 nucleotides line up with TRBD2. The junction had 14 bases not matched to a gene; V was cut back by 6 bases and J by 5 bases. CDR1 is MNHEY and CDR2 is SVGEGT in the germline V gene. The CDR3 sequence is 17 residues long.

This chain uses TRBV14 with TRBJ2-7, with 8 positions matching TRBD2. The V and J ends lost 2 bases and 3 bases, in that order; junction bases with no gene match: 3. Germline values: CDR1 SGHDN, CDR2 FVKESK. The CDR3 has 14 residues. The CDR3 protein is CASSQTSGYYEQYF. The DNA for the CDR3 is TGTGCCAGCAGCCAAACTAGCGGATACTACGAGCAGTACTTC.

The table lists this clonotype with many counts. V is TRBV14 and J is TRBJ2-5; D might be TRBD1 or TRBD2, each matching 5 bases. CDR3 length: 13 amino acids. Germline CDR1 and CDR2: SGHDN and FVKESK. The ends were cut back, 1 base at V and 7 bases at J, with 10 bases in the middle. The CDR3 nucleotides are TGTGCCAGCAGCCAAGCGGGGCAGGGGACCCAGTACTTC. Translation: CASSQAGQGTQYF.

This clonotype was seen a few times. The J gene is TRBJ2-1, the V gene TRBV20-1; TRBD2 aligns across 10 bases. CDR3 length equals 15 residues. The ends lost 6 bases at V and 9 bases at J; junction bases unmatched: 14. CDR1 and CDR2 (germline): DFQATT, SNEGSKA (reference sequence). The CDR3 reads CSAPTSGASSGEQFF. Written as DNA, the CDR3 is TGCAGTGCCCCTACTAGCGGGGCATCAAGCGGTGAGCAGTTCTTC.

This clonotype was seen ten or more times. Here the CDR3 reads CASSPAPSGETEQFF. CDR3 sequence (DNA): TGTGCCAGCAGCCCGGCTCCTAGCGGGGAAACTGAGCAGTTCTTC. The chain uses TRBV3-1 and TRBJ2-1; 9 bases agree with TRBD2. The CDR3 runs 15 residues. V lost 4 bases, J lost 9 bases, and 10 bases stayed unmatched. Germline V gene lookup returns CDR1 LGHDT and CDR2 YNNKEL (reference sequence).

This chain uses TRBV7-9 with TRBJ2-7; 8 bases fit TRBD2. The CDR3 runs to 14 residues. Trimming cost V 5 bases and J 2 bases; bases outside gene matches: 5. Germline CDR1 reads SEHNR; CDR2 reads FQNEAQ (reference sequence). CDR3 residues: CASSTLAGAYEQYF. CDR3 nucleotide sequence: TGTGCCAGCAGCACTCTAGCGGGCGCCTACGAGCAGTACTTC.

This clonotype was observed a few times. V and J are TRBV19 and TRBJ1-6, with a possible D match to TRBD1 (6 bases). Germline V CDR1 and CDR2: LNHDA, SQIVND (reference sequence). This CDR3 has 14 amino acids. Trimming pared 7 bases from V and 7 bases from J, leaving 14 bases between. CDR3 sequence: CASNPIGGNSPLHF. For the CDR3, the DNA is TGTGCCAGTAATCCAATAGGGGGGAATTCACCCCTCCACTTT.

This clonotype was seen repeatedly, ten times or more. The chain employs TRBV6-5 and TRBJ2-7, with 10 bases matching TRBD2. The CDR3 spans 15 residues. Germline V gene lookup returns CDR1 MNHEY and CDR2 SVGAGI. V lost 4 bases, J lost 2 bases, and 5 bases stayed unmatched. The CDR3 nucleotides read TGTGCCAGCAGTTCCTGGACTAGCGGCGCCTACGAGCAGTACTTC. Protein product: CASSSWTSGAYEQYF.

In this sample, this clonotype turned up a few times. J is TRBJ2-1 and V is TRBV5-1; TRBD1 aligns across 8 bases. The CDR3 runs to 12 residues. J lost 7 bases, V lost 7 bases, and 4 bases had no gene match. Germline CDR1 SGHRS, CDR2 YFSETQ. CDR3: CASGWTGNEQFF. CDR3 in DNA: TGCGCCAGCGGCTGGACAGGGAATGAGCAGTTCTTC.

This clonotype was detected only a few times. CDR3: CASKMAGFGELFF. CDR3 sequence (DNA): TGTGCCAGCAAAATGGCGGGGTTCGGGGAGCTGTTTTTT. V gene TRBV6-4 combines with J gene TRBJ2-2; D might be TRBD2 (6 bases). The CDR3 sequence is 13 residues long. Trimming pared 7 bases from V and 7 bases from J, leaving 13 bases between. Looked up from germline, CDR1 is MRHNA and CDR2 is SNTAGT.